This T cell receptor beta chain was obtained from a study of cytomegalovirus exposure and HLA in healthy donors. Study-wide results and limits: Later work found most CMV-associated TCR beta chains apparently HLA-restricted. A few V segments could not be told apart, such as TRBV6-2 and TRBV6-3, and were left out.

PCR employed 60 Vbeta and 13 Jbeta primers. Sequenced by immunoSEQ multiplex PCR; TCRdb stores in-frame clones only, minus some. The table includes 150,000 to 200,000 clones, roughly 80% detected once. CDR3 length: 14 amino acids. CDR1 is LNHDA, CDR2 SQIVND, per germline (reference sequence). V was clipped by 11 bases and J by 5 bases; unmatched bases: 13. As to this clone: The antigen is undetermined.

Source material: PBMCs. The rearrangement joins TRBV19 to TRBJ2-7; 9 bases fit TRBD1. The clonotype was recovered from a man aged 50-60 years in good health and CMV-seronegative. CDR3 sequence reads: CASGSGTGSNEQYF. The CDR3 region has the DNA TGTGCCTCAGGGTCCGGGACAGGGTCTAACGAGCAGTACTTC. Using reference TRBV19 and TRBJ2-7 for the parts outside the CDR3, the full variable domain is DGGITQSPKYLFRKEGQNVTLSCEQNLNHDAMYWYRQDPGQGLRLIYYSQIVNDFQKGDIAEGYSVSREKKESFPLTVTSAQKNPTAFYLCASGSGTGSNEQYFGPGTRLTVT.